These 22 T cell receptor beta chains came from one sample sequenced in a study of human T cells and chemical hapten exposure. The sample's time point: patch test 1, 2 weeks after DPC sensitization. Described treatment: therapeutic diphenylcyclopropenone sensitization with weekly scalp DPC. TCRdb re-called the RACE reads with MiXCR, one entry per CDR3 protein. The sample lists about 340,000 distinct CDR3 sequences, about 7% occurring once. The sequencing used whole blood, collected in connection with sensitization to the hapten diphenylcyclopropenone (DPC). These receptors originate from a woman in her late teens or twenties with alopecia areata. Some clones in this sample may be carry-over from other donors' samples.

V and J are TRBV20-1 and TRBJ2-3; D possibly matches TRBD1 or TRBD2 (6 bases each). The CDR3 loop spans 15 amino acids. Germline V gene data show CDR1 as DFQATT and CDR2 as SNEGSKA (reference sequence). V was cut by 5 bases and J by 2 bases, with 17 bases left in between. In DNA form, the CDR3 reads TGCAGTGCTCCTCTCACGGGGGCCTTCACAGATACGCAGTATTTT. It translates to CSAPLTGAFTDTQYF.

V and J are TRBV7-6 and TRBJ2-7; 8 nucleotides agree with TRBD1. CDR1 is SGHVS, CDR2 FNYEAQ, per germline. This CDR3 contains 14 residues. V shed 1 base and J 7 bases; nucleotides not matched to a gene: 6. CDR3 sequence (DNA): TGTGCCAGCAGCTTAGATCAGGGGGCTGGAGAGCAGTACTTC. It specifies CASSLDQGAGEQYF.

In its sample, this clonotype was seen many times. V and J are TRBV4-3 and TRBJ2-6; no definite D call. In germline, CDR1 is LGHNA, CDR2 YSLEER. The V end was cut by 4 bases, the J end by 6 bases, with 16 bases between. The length of the CDR3 is 16 residues. DNA for the CDR3: TGCGCCAGCAGCCTCAGAACCAGCCCAATGGCCAACGTCCTGACTTTC. This encodes CASSLRTSPMANVLTF.

The J gene is TRBJ2-2, the V gene TRBV7-8, with D hard to call. V was cut by 2 bases and J by 4 bases, with 14 bases left in between. Germline V lookup: CDR1 SGHVS, CDR2 FQNEAQ. The CDR3 length is 16 residues. The CDR3 DNA reads TGTGCCAGCAGCTTAAGGGCTGCGGCGGTCACCGGGGAGCTGTTTTTT. Amino acid sequence: CASSLRAAAVTGELFF.

This chain joins TRBV20-1 and TRBJ1-5; no clear D. Trimming took off 5 bases at V and 7 bases at J, with 15 bases between the two ends. Germline V gene lookup returns CDR1 DFQATT and CDR2 SNEGSKA (reference sequence). The CDR3 runs to 13 residues. The CDR3 spells CSAGQSVSQPQHF. DNA for the CDR3: TGCAGTGCTGGTCAGAGTGTATCACAGCCCCAGCATTTT.

V is TRBV7-2 and J is TRBJ1-1; maybe TRBD1 (6 bases). Per the germline V gene, CDR1 is SGHTA and CDR2 is FQGNSA. The CDR3 consists of 13 residues. Trimming took 0 bases from V and 10 from J, leaving 12 bases between them. The CDR3 sequence is CASSLARRGRAFF. DNA of the CDR3: TGTGCCAGCAGCTTAGCCCGCAGGGGTCGAGCTTTCTTT.

This clonotype was counted a few times. The V gene is TRBV29-1, the J gene TRBJ1-2, with D uncertain. This CDR3 has 12 amino acids. The V gene lost 4 bases and the J gene lost 3 bases, with 9 bases spanning the gap. Germline CDR1 reads SQVTM; CDR2 reads ANQGSEA. CDR3 coding DNA: TGCAGCGTTGGCGGGTTTTACTATGGCTACACCTTC. Translation: CSVGGFYYGYTF.

The chain links TRBV19 to TRBJ1-5; 7 bases fit TRBD1. CDR1 and CDR2 from the germline V gene are LNHDA and SQIVND (reference sequence). V shed 9 bases and J 3 bases; nucleotides not matched to a gene: 17. The CDR3 length is 17 residues. The CDR3 spells CASQKSVGTETNQPQHF. DNA of the CDR3: TGTGCCAGCCAAAAGTCCGTCGGGACAGAGACCAATCAGCCCCAGCATTTT.

The chain carries TRBV27 and TRBJ2-3, with 8 positions matching TRBD2. The CDR3 length is 15 residues. Germline assignment: CDR1 MNHEY and CDR2 SMNVEV (reference sequence). V trimming: 4 bases; J trimming: 0 bases; junction bases outside the gene matches: 3. Here the CDR3 reads CASSYRGGSTDTQYF. Here the CDR3 DNA reads TGTGCCAGCAGTTACCGGGGGGGGAGCACAGATACGCAGTATTTT.

This clonotype has just a few counts. The chain joins TRBV20-1 to TRBJ2-1; TRBD2 matches 9 bases. V was pared by 4 bases and J by 7 bases, with 14 bases of the junction left unmatched. The CDR3 has 16 amino acids. Germline V lookup: CDR1 DFQATT, CDR2 SNEGSKA (reference sequence). The CDR3 reads CSAKAPGSGGHNEQFF. In nucleotides, the CDR3 is TGCAGTGCTAAGGCCCCCGGTAGCGGGGGCCATAATGAGCAGTTCTTC.

There are many counts of this clonotype. The chain couples TRBV27 to TRBJ2-1; tentatively, D is TRBD2 (6 bases). The CDR3 is 18 residues long. Germline lookup yields CDR1 MNHEY and CDR2 SMNVEV (reference sequence). The V gene lost 3 bases and the J gene lost 9 bases, with 27 bases spanning the gap. The CDR3 nucleotides read TGTGCCAGCAGTTTGGCGGGATTTCAGGGATTTTACGGGGGTGAGCAGTTCTTC. Translation gives CASSLAGFQGFYGGEQFF.

The chain has TRBV20-1 and TRBJ2-3; maybe TRBD2 (5 bases). V lost 5 bases and J lost 6, with 15 bases in between. The length of the CDR3 is 13 residues. Germline CDR1 and CDR2: DFQATT and SNEGSKA (reference sequence). CDR3 region: CSAWGSSSDTQYF. CDR3 nucleotides: TGCAGTGCTTGGGGATCTAGCTCGGATACGCAGTATTTT.

CDR3 in amino acids: CASSLMGGARQPQHF. The CDR3 DNA reads TGTGCCAGCAGTTTAATGGGGGGCGCGAGGCAGCCCCAGCATTTT. The rearrangement uses TRBV27 and TRBJ1-5; D perhaps matches TRBD1 (6 bases). Germline lookup yields CDR1 MNHEY and CDR2 SMNVEV (reference sequence). The V gene lost 2 bases and the J gene lost 7 bases, with 15 bases spanning the gap. The CDR3 totals 15 residues.

This clonotype was picked up many times. V and J are TRBV5-1 and TRBJ1-1; no reliable D call. The V end was cut by 5 bases, the J end by 4 bases, with 12 bases between. The CDR3 covers 13 residues. Germline assignment: CDR1 SGHRS and CDR2 YFSETQ. Here the CDR3 DNA reads TGCGCCAGCAGTGAGGGCGTCAGCACTGAAGCTTTCTTT. As protein: CASSEGVSTEAFF.

This clonotype has a count of ten or more. The chain uses TRBV2 and TRBJ2-7; possibly TRBD1 for D (5 bases). From germline, CDR1 is SNHLY and CDR2 FYNNEI. V shed 1 base and J shed 0 bases, with 19 bases lying between them. The CDR3 loop spans 18 amino acids. CDR3 loop: CASSEGGRLSKPSYEQYF. DNA for the CDR3: TGTGCCAGCAGTGAAGGGGGCCGGCTAAGCAAACCCTCCTACGAGCAGTACTTC.

This clonotype has only a few counts. The V and J genes are TRBV7-8 and TRBJ1-6; TRBD1 matches 7 bases. The CDR3 is 16 amino acids. J was trimmed by 7 bases and V by 5 bases; bases with no gene match: 11. The germline V gene encodes CDR1 SGHVS and CDR2 FQNEAQ. The CDR3 region is CASSRDREVVNSPLHF. The DNA of the CDR3 is TGTGCCAGCAGCCGAGACAGGGAGGTTGTCAATTCACCCCTCCACTTT.

The rearrangement links TRBV5-4 to TRBJ1-1, with D maybe TRBD1 (5 bases). This CDR3 has 13 residues. CDR1 and CDR2 from the germline V gene are SGHNT and YYREEE (reference sequence). Trimming took 2 bases from V and 4 from J, leaving 9 bases between them. In DNA, the CDR3 is TGTGCCAGCAGCTTCCCCGACAGCACTGAAGCTTTCTTT. It translates to CASSFPDSTEAFF.

This clonotype was detected ten times or more. The J gene is TRBJ2-5, the V gene TRBV6-2 or TRBV6-3; D call uncertain. Germline assignment: CDR1 MNHEY and CDR2 SVGEGT. V was pared by 2 bases and J by 9 bases, with 16 bases between. This CDR3 spans 14 amino acids. DNA for the CDR3: TGTGCCAGCAGTTACCAGGCCGAACCTTCCTCCCAGTACTTC. This sequence encodes CASSYQAEPSSQYF.

This clonotype was counted between two and nine times. The chain employs TRBV10-3 and TRBJ1-2; D may be TRBD1 (5 bases). Germline assignment: CDR1 ENHRY and CDR2 SYGVKD. V lost 8 bases, J lost 6 bases, and 7 bases lay in between. This CDR3 has 10 amino acids. The CDR3 loop is CAIAGNGYTF. The CDR3 bases are TGTGCCATCGCAGGGAATGGCTACACCTTC.

This clonotype was found a few times. The rearrangement links TRBV10-3 to TRBJ2-6; D may be TRBD1 (5 bases). The germline CDR1 and CDR2 sequences are ENHRY and SYGVKD. The CDR3 has 19 residues. Trimming left V 7 bases short and J 0 bases short, with 22 bases between. CDR3 in amino acids: CAITDPSGISYSGANVLTF. In DNA form, the CDR3 reads TGTGCCATCACCGACCCATCAGGGATCTCGTACTCTGGGGCCAACGTCCTGACTTTC.

This clonotype turned up a few times. The chain joins TRBV7-2 to TRBJ1-6; D is ambiguous. Trimming left V 1 base short and J 5 bases short, with 9 bases between. CDR1 and CDR2 from the germline V gene are SGHTA and FQGNSA. The CDR3 is made up of 15 amino acids. The CDR3 DNA is TGTGCCAGCAGCTTAGGCTCGGGTGATAATTCACCCCTCCACTTT. It is translated as CASSLGSGDNSPLHF. The full variable domain, its missing parts supplied by reference TRBV7-2 and TRBJ1-6, is GAGVSQSPSNKVTEKGKDVELRCDPISGHTALYWYRQSLGQGLEFLIYFQGNSAPDKSGLPSDRFSAERTGGSVSTLTIQRTQQEDSAVYLCASSLGSGDNSPLHFGNGTRLTVT.

The gene calls are TRBV29-1 and TRBJ2-5; the D gene is possibly TRBD2 (6 bases). V lost 4 bases, J lost 5 bases, and 14 bases lay in between. Germline lookup yields CDR1 SQVTM and CDR2 ANQGSEA. The CDR3 consists of 13 residues. CDR3 residues: CSVAGRPSETQYF. CDR3 DNA sequence: TGCAGCGTTGCCGGGAGACCTTCGGAGACCCAGTACTTC.